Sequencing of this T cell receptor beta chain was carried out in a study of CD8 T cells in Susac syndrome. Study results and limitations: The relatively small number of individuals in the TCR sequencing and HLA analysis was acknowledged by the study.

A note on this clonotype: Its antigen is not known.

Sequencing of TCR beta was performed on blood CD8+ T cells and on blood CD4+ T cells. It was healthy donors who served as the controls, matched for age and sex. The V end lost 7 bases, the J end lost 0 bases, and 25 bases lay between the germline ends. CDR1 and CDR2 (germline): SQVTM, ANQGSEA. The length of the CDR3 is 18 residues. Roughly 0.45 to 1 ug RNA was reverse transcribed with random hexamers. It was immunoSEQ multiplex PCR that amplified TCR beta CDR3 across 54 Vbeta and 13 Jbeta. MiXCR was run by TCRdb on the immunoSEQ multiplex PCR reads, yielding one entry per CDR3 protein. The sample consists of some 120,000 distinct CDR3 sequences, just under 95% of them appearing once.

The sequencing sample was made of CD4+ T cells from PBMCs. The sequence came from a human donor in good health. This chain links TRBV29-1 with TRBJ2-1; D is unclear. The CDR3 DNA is TGCAGCGCCTCGATTCCCCCTAAGACGGTACTCTCCTACAATGAGCAGTTCTTC. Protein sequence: CSASIPPKTVLSYNEQFF.